A single sample is the source of the 19 T cell receptor beta chains below, sequenced in a study of regulatory T cells in long-lasting Graves disease. The time point: persistent/refractory GD, antithyroid drugs over 5 years with positive TRAb. PBMC-derived RNA was used for the TCR library. According to the study, TCR beta libraries were built with iRepertoire HTBI primers and CDR3-region Arm-PCR. In TCRdb, the multiplex PCR reads were re-called with MiXCR into one record per CDR3 protein. Found here are about 400,000 distinct CDR3 sequences, less than 25% of them singletons; the top ten hold roughly 20%. Sequenced material: peripheral blood mononuclear cells (PBMCs), taken when the disease was refractory, from a patient treated with antithyroid drugs. These receptors came from a female donor with Graves disease.

This clonotype occurred a few times. The rearrangement uses TRBV20-1 and TRBJ2-4; 14 bases map to TRBD2. This CDR3 contains 16 residues. Germline V lookup: CDR1 DFQATT, CDR2 SNEGSKA (reference sequence). Unmatched junction bases numbered 6, after V lost 0 bases and J lost 8 bases. The CDR3 nucleotides read TGCAGTGCTAGAGACCCGACTAGCGGGAGGGCCTACATTCAGTACTTC. Translating it yields CSARDPTSGRAYIQYF.

The rearrangement uses TRBV7-9 and TRBJ1-2; D is perhaps TRBD1 (6 bases). There are 15 residues in the CDR3. V was trimmed by 5 bases and J by 0 bases, leaving 13 bases between them. Per germline, CDR1 SEHNR and CDR2 FQNEAQ (reference sequence). CDR3 sequence reads: CASSHMTGPNYGYTF. The CDR3 coding sequence is TGTGCCAGCAGCCATATGACAGGTCCTAACTATGGCTACACCTTC.

This clonotype was counted a few times. A single base separates this from a much larger clone, so it may be a read error. The V gene is TRBV11-2, the J gene TRBJ1-2, with D unresolved. CDR1 and CDR2 from the germline V gene are SGHAT and FQNNGV. The CDR3 totals 13 residues. The CDR3 coding sequence is TGTGCCAGCAGCTCCGGGTCGAACTATAGCTACACCTTC. Translated, it gives CASSSGSNYSYTF.

This sequence joins TRBV5-6 and TRBJ1-2, with unresolved D. Trimming pared 4 bases from V and 4 bases from J, leaving 11 bases between. This CDR3 has 13 amino acids. Per germline, CDR1 SGHDT and CDR2 YYEEEE. The CDR3 region is CASSIGPSYGYTF. In DNA, the CDR3 is TGTGCCAGCAGCATAGGCCCTAGCTATGGCTACACCTTC.

Ten or more counts support this clonotype. The chain carries TRBV6-1 and TRBJ1-6, with D uncertain. Germline CDR1 is MNHNS and CDR2 is SASEGT. Trimming removed 7 bases from V and 7 bases from J, with 11 bases in between. This CDR3 contains 13 residues. CDR3 in DNA: TGTGCCAGCACGAGACGGACGAATTCACCCCTCCACTTT. Protein product: CASTRRTNSPLHF.

Concerning this clonotype itself: This sequence may be a read error, since a much larger clone differs from it by one base. The chain recombines TRBV6-2 or TRBV6-3 with TRBJ1-6; 7 bases agree with TRBD1. Per the germline V gene, CDR1 is MNHEY and CDR2 is SVGEGT. The V segment lost 6 bases and the J segment 7 bases; nucleotides outside the gene matches: 9. CDR3 length: 15 residues. The CDR3 region is CASRERQGINSPLHF. CDR3 nucleotides: TGTGCCAGCAGGGAGAGACAGGGCATCAATTCACCCCTCCACTTT.

This clonotype was picked up many times. This chain uses TRBV7-9 with TRBJ2-5, with D perhaps TRBD1 (5 bases). The CDR3 totals 14 residues. Per the germline V gene, CDR1 is SEHNR and CDR2 is FQNEAQ (reference sequence). V dropped 1 base and J dropped 5 bases, with 11 bases sitting between them. The CDR3 loop reads CASSLVQGPETQYF. The CDR3 bases are TGTGCCAGCAGCTTAGTCCAGGGCCCGGAGACCCAGTACTTC.

The chain links TRBV11-2 to TRBJ2-3; 7 bases map to TRBD2. Per germline, CDR1 SGHAT and CDR2 FQNNGV. The CDR3 spans 15 residues. V was clipped by 1 base and J by 6 bases; unmatched bases: 7. CDR3 DNA sequence: TGTGCCAGCAGCTTAGCCAGCGGGATAATGGATACGCAGTATTTT. Protein sequence: CASSLASGIMDTQYF.

This clonotype was detected a few times. This chain joins TRBV6-1 and TRBJ2-5; TRBD1 agrees at 7 bases. CDR3 length: 17 residues. V trimming: 6 bases; J trimming: 0 bases; junction bases outside the gene matches: 13. Germline CDR1 is MNHNS and CDR2 is SASEGT. CDR3 amino acids: CASSSQGQSTYQETQYF. The CDR3, as DNA: TGTGCCAGCAGCTCACAGGGACAGTCTACTTACCAAGAGACCCAGTACTTC.

There are a few counts of this clonotype. A much larger clone is a single base away; this may be a read error. This sequence joins TRBV2 and TRBJ2-5, with TRBD1 identical over 7 bases. Germline CDR1 SNHLY, CDR2 FYNNEI. V shed 8 bases and J 7 bases; nucleotides not matched to a gene: 13. This CDR3 has 14 residues. The CDR3 protein is CASRRGPVIGTQYF. For the CDR3, the DNA is TGTGCCAGCCGTAGGGGGCCGGTTATAGGGACCCAGTACTTC. Combining the CDR3 with reference TRBV2 and TRBJ2-5 gives the whole variable domain EPEVTQTPSHQVTQMGQEVILRCVPISNHLYFYWYRQILGQKVEFLVSFYNNEISEKSEIFDDQFSVERPDGSNFTLKIRSTKLEDSAMYFCASRRGPVIGTQYFGPGTRLLVL.

The chain recombines TRBV7-6 with TRBJ2-4, with D maybe TRBD2 (7 bases). CDR3 length equals 14 residues. V shed 5 bases and J shed 7 bases, with 15 bases lying between them. CDR1 and CDR2 (germline): SGHVS, FNYEAQ. The CDR3 nucleotides read TGTGCCAGCAGCCCCGTCCGCGGGGGCAACATTCAGTACTTC. The encoded protein is CASSPVRGGNIQYF.

This clonotype was recorded many times. The CDR3 loop reads CSATGTDYGYTF. The CDR3 nucleotides read TGCAGTGCAACCGGGACGGACTATGGCTACACCTTC. The chain recombines TRBV20-1 with TRBJ1-2; D might be TRBD1 (5 bases). The CDR3 loop spans 12 amino acids. Trimming removed 6 bases from V and 3 bases from J, with 11 bases in between. In germline, CDR1 is DFQATT, CDR2 SNEGSKA (reference sequence).

This clonotype was counted at least ten times. The chain recombines TRBV27 with TRBJ1-2; D not resolved. This CDR3 comprises 13 residues. V shed 0 bases and J shed 1 base, with 3 bases lying between them. CDR1 is MNHEY, CDR2 SMNVEV, per germline (reference sequence). DNA for the CDR3: TGTGCCAGCAGTTTATCGGGTAACTATGGCTACACCTTC. It specifies CASSLSGNYGYTF.

This clonotype occurred many times. V and J are TRBV20-1 and TRBJ2-7; D possibly corresponds to TRBD2 (5 bases). The ends were cut back, 0 bases at V and 0 bases at J, with 12 bases in the middle. Germline-derived CDR1 and CDR2 are DFQATT and SNEGSKA (reference sequence). This CDR3 has 15 residues. The CDR3 nucleotides are TGCAGTGCTAGAGATCTCGGGGAGATCTCCTACGAGCAGTACTTC. Residues: CSARDLGEISYEQYF.

This clonotype was counted once. This may be a read error: a much more frequent sequence differs by one nucleotide. The V gene is TRBV24-1, the J gene TRBJ1-5; possibly TRBD1 for D (5 bases). The CDR3 extends over 13 amino acids. Germline assignment: CDR1 KGHDR and CDR2 SFDVKD. This CDR3 is CATRGEGNQSQHF. CDR3 bases: TGTGCCACCAGAGGGGAAGGCAATCAGTCCCAGCATTTT.

This sequence joins TRBV30 and TRBJ2-2; a possible D gene is TRBD2 (6 bases). CDR3 length equals 15 residues. Germline V lookup: CDR1 GTSNPN, CDR2 SVGIG (reference sequence). V lost 0 bases, J lost 4 bases, and 12 bases lay in between. The CDR3 DNA is TGTGCCTGGAGTGTACGGGGGAGAGTCACCGGGGAGCTGTTTTTT. Amino acids: CAWSVRGRVTGELFF.

This clonotype is a singleton in its sample. The gene calls are TRBV5-1 and TRBJ2-1; D gene unclear. The germline V gene has CDR1 SGHRS and CDR2 YFSETQ. V was shortened by 2 bases and J by 0 bases, with 6 bases between the two germline ends. The CDR3 spans 14 residues. The CDR3 coding sequence is TGCGCCAGCAGCTTTGGACGCTCCTACAATGAGCAGTTCTTC. It encodes CASSFGRSYNEQFF.

This clonotype has a count of ten or more. The chain uses TRBV7-2 and TRBJ2-1; D possibly matches TRBD1 or TRBD2 (6 bases each). The germline V gene encodes CDR1 SGHTA and CDR2 FQGNSA. This CDR3 has 17 residues. The ends were cut back, 1 base at V and 2 bases at J, with 15 bases in the middle. CDR3 sequence reads: CASSLVASEGAYNEQFF. CDR3 nucleotides: TGTGCCAGCAGCTTAGTGGCTAGCGAGGGGGCCTACAATGAGCAGTTCTTC.

This clonotype was detected only a few times. The chain employs TRBV7-6 and TRBJ2-5; 8 bases are a match to TRBD2. Trimming took 1 base from V and 2 from J; bases not matched to a gene: 6. The CDR3 sequence is 16 residues long. The germline V gene has CDR1 SGHVS and CDR2 FNYEAQ. CDR3 coding DNA: TGTGCCAGCAGCTTAGGGTTTCGGGGGGGACAAGAGACCCAGTACTTC. Amino acids: CASSLGFRGGQETQYF.